The 28 T cell receptor beta chains reported below all come from one sample, sequenced in a study of T cells in Graves' hyperthyroidism and ophthalmopathy. The TCR beta CDR3 regions underwent amplification using RNA transcripts as the source. First-round RT-PCR with HTBI primers amplified the TCR CDR3 region. TCRdb passed the multiplex PCR reads through MiXCR, listing each CDR3 protein once. The table includes 400,000 to 600,000 distinct CDR3 sequences, approximately 16% detected once. The sequencing input was blood. The receptors were gathered from a woman in her twenties or thirties with Graves' ophthalmopathy.

A few counts support this clonotype. The rearrangement uses TRBV7-2 and TRBJ1-2, with D maybe TRBD1 (6 bases). The V end was cut by 7 bases, the J end by 8 bases, with 17 bases between. The CDR3 sequence is 13 residues long. Germline loops: CDR1 SGHTA, CDR2 FQGNSA. The CDR3 sequence: CASTIGGRSGYTF. As DNA, the CDR3 is TGTGCCAGCACCATAGGGGGGCGAAGCGGCTACACCTTC.

This clonotype was counted many times. The V gene is TRBV7-9, the J gene TRBJ2-7; tentative D call: TRBD1 (6 bases). Germline CDR1 is SEHNR and CDR2 is FQNEAQ (reference sequence). The CDR3 runs to 14 residues. Deletions cut 5 bases from V and 6 bases from J, with 17 bases between. The CDR3 coding sequence is TGTGCCAGCAGCCCTCGACAGGACCTCCGCGAGCAGTACTTC. Its translation: CASSPRQDLREQYF.

This clonotype was recorded a few times. The chain is built from TRBV20-1 and TRBJ2-5; 8 bases are a match to TRBD2. The germline V gene has CDR1 DFQATT and CDR2 SNEGSKA (reference sequence). With V trimmed by 5 bases and J by 3 bases, 11 bases remained unmatched. The CDR3 spans 15 residues. Here the CDR3 DNA reads TGCAGTGCTCAACGGCCGGGGACTAGTAAAGAGACCCAGTACTTC. This codes for CSAQRPGTSKETQYF.

This clonotype was counted ten times or more. This chain links TRBV3-1 with TRBJ2-1; 9 bases line up with TRBD2. CDR3 length: 14 amino acids. With 3 bases clipped from V and 8 bases from J, the junction kept 5 bases outside the gene matches. Germline assignment: CDR1 LGHDT and CDR2 YNNKEL (reference sequence). The CDR3 DNA reads as TGTGCCAGCAGCCAGGGTTTAGCGGGAGATGAGCAGTTCTTC. This sequence encodes CASSQGLAGDEQFF.

This clonotype has a handful of counts. This chain joins TRBV10-2 and TRBJ1-2; 10 positions agree with TRBD1. Looked up from germline, CDR1 is WSHSY and CDR2 is SAAADI. Trimming took 7 bases from V and 2 from J; bases not matched to a gene: 4. This CDR3 is built from 14 residues. The DNA for the CDR3 is TGCGCCAGCACCCCGGGACAGGGGAACTATGGCTACACCTTC. The encoded protein is CASTPGQGNYGYTF.

The V call is TRBV20-1, the J call TRBJ2-1; D is unclear. The CDR3 has 13 residues. The V end was cut by 7 bases, the J end by 7 bases, with 17 bases between. Germline V gives CDR1 DFQATT, CDR2 SNEGSKA (reference sequence). The CDR3 sequence: CSVVRDRRNEQFF. The CDR3 DNA is TGCAGTGTCGTACGAGACCGGCGGAATGAGCAGTTCTTC.

This clonotype was picked up a small number of times. This rearrangement joins TRBV6-2 or TRBV6-3 to TRBJ2-3, with D possibly matching TRBD1 (5 bases). Germline V lookup: CDR1 MNHEY, CDR2 SVGEGT. The CDR3 loop spans 14 amino acids. The V and J ends lost 2 bases and 4 bases respectively, with 10 bases between them. The CDR3 protein is CASSYQGPPDTQYF. CDR3 coding DNA: TGTGCCAGCAGTTACCAGGGCCCCCCAGATACGCAGTATTTT.

This clonotype was recorded a few times. This rearrangement joins TRBV5-8 to TRBJ1-1; D uncertain. With 0 bases removed from V and 1 base from J, the gap between germline ends came to 13 bases. The CDR3 has 16 residues. The germline V gene encodes CDR1 SGHTS and CDR2 YDEGEE. CDR3 sequence: CASSLAFGQPNTEAFF. The DNA of the CDR3 is TGTGCCAGCAGCTTGGCCTTTGGGCAGCCGAACACTGAAGCTTTCTTT.

In this sample, this clonotype turned up a few times. V is TRBV6-1 and J is TRBJ2-4; 9 bases are a match to TRBD1. This CDR3 has 15 residues. Germline values: CDR1 MNHNS, CDR2 SASEGT. V trimming: 6 bases; J trimming: 5 bases; junction bases outside the gene matches: 8. Here the CDR3 DNA reads TGTGCCAGCAGCCTAACAGGGGGCCGGGAAAACATTCAGTACTTC. This translates into CASSLTGGRENIQYF.

This clonotype occurred many times. J is TRBJ2-5 and V is TRBV3-1; possible D gene TRBD1, 6 bases. Germline CDR1 reads LGHDT; CDR2 reads YNNKEL (reference sequence). The CDR3 is made up of 14 amino acids. Trimming removed 3 bases at V and 2 bases at J, with 10 bases between. CDR3 sequence (DNA): TGTGCCAGCAGCCAGACAGGTTTTCAAGAGACCCAGTACTTC. Its protein product is CASSQTGFQETQYF.

This clonotype was detected ten times or more. The rearrangement joins TRBV12-3 or TRBV12-4 to TRBJ1-1; 7 bases map to TRBD1. This CDR3 contains 13 residues. V was clipped by 5 bases and J by 6 bases; unmatched bases: 6. The CDR3 reads CASSLGQISEAFF. The DNA for the CDR3 is TGTGCCAGCAGTCTGGGACAGATATCTGAAGCTTTCTTT.

This clonotype showed up many times. V gene TRBV3-1 combines with J gene TRBJ1-4; TRBD1 is a possible D gene (5 bases). The germline gives CDR1 LGHDT, CDR2 YNNKEL (reference sequence). The CDR3 has 16 amino acids. V was shortened by 2 bases and J by 3 bases, with 13 bases between the two germline ends. In nucleotides, the CDR3 is TGTGCCAGCAGCCAATACTTGCAGGGATCTAATGAAAAACTGTTTTTT. Amino acid sequence: CASSQYLQGSNEKLFF.

At least ten counts were recorded for this clonotype. The V and J genes are TRBV18 and TRBJ1-1; weak D call: TRBD1 (6 bases). The CDR3 extends over 16 amino acids. V was shortened by 3 bases and J by 6 bases, with 20 bases between the two germline ends. Germline V gene lookup returns CDR1 KGHSH and CDR2 LQKENI. This CDR3 reads CASSPRTAELNAEAFF. DNA of the CDR3: TGTGCCAGCTCACCTCGGACAGCCGAACTTAACGCTGAAGCTTTCTTT.

The rearrangement links TRBV6-5 to TRBJ2-2; the D is unclear. Trimming shortened V by 2 bases and J by 7 bases, and 5 bases separated the two germline ends. Germline lookup yields CDR1 MNHEY and CDR2 SVGAGI. There are 12 residues in the CDR3. The CDR3 loop reads CASSYDGGELFF. The CDR3 DNA sequence: TGTGCCAGCAGTTACGACGGCGGGGAGCTGTTTTTT.

This clonotype was counted only a few times. The chain is built from TRBV7-9 and TRBJ2-7; tentatively, D is TRBD1 or TRBD2 (5 bases each). The CDR3 consists of 15 residues. Trimming cost V 6 bases and J 7 bases, with 22 bases left between them. Germline values: CDR1 SEHNR, CDR2 FQNEAQ (reference sequence). This CDR3 is CASSRTGPASEEQYF. The CDR3, as DNA: TGTGCCAGCAGTCGAACGGGACCCGCCAGTGAAGAGCAGTACTTC.

The J gene is TRBJ2-2, the V gene TRBV27; a possible D gene is TRBD1 (6 bases). This CDR3 has 15 residues. Germline assignment: CDR1 MNHEY and CDR2 SMNVEV (reference sequence). Trimming stripped 7 bases from V and 5 bases from J, with 17 bases between. The CDR3 sequence is CASTASRGRTGELFF. The CDR3 nucleotides are TGTGCCAGCACGGCTTCCAGGGGAAGGACCGGGGAGCTGTTTTTT.

The V gene is TRBV4-1, the J gene TRBJ2-7, with TRBD2 matching over 14 bases. The CDR3 is 16 amino acids. From germline, CDR1 is MGHRA and CDR2 YSYEKL. J was trimmed by 4 bases and V by 1 base; bases with no gene match: 3. CDR3 sequence (DNA): TGCGCCAGCAGCCAAGTAAGGACTAGCGGGAGGTACGAGCAGTACTTC. Protein product: CASSQVRTSGRYEQYF.

This clonotype was counted only a few times. The V and J genes are TRBV18 and TRBJ2-1; 7 nucleotides match TRBD1. Germline loops: CDR1 KGHSH, CDR2 LQKENI. This CDR3 contains 16 residues. The ends lost 0 bases at V and 8 bases at J; junction bases unmatched: 10. CDR3 loop: CASSPPLRTGDHEQFF. As DNA, the CDR3 is TGTGCCAGCTCACCACCCCTCCGGACAGGTGATCATGAGCAGTTCTTC.

The chain has TRBV20-1 and TRBJ1-6; D call uncertain. Looked up from germline, CDR1 is DFQATT and CDR2 is SNEGSKA (reference sequence). The CDR3 is 14 residues long. Trimming removed 4 bases from V and 9 bases from J, with 16 bases in between. The CDR3 spells CSATGKSLSSPLHF. The CDR3 nucleotides are TGCAGTGCTACCGGAAAGAGTCTCTCTTCACCCCTCCACTTT.

This clonotype has only a few counts. This chain links TRBV20-1 with TRBJ2-1; 11 bases fit TRBD2. The germline V gene encodes CDR1 DFQATT and CDR2 SNEGSKA (reference sequence). The CDR3 runs to 17 residues. V lost 3 bases to trimming and J lost 5 bases; unmatched junction nucleotides: 12. The CDR3 DNA sequence: TGCAGTGCTAGGCAGTCAACTAGCGGGAGTTACGACAATGAGCAGTTCTTC. As protein: CSARQSTSGSYDNEQFF.

This clonotype was detected only a few times. The DNA for the CDR3 is TGCAGCGTTGATGACGGGACCAGCCCTAACACCGGGGAGCTGTTTTTT. This encodes CSVDDGTSPNTGELFF. This chain connects TRBV29-1 to TRBJ2-2, with D perhaps being TRBD1 or TRBD2 (5 bases each). CDR3 length: 16 residues. Trimming pared 3 bases from V and 2 bases from J, leaving 16 bases between. The V gene's germline CDR1 is SQVTM and CDR2 ANQGSEA.

This chain uses TRBV9 with TRBJ1-4; tentative D call: TRBD1 (5 bases). V lost 2 bases, J lost 3 bases, and 8 bases lay in between. The CDR3 contains 14 residues. Per germline, CDR1 SGDLS and CDR2 YYNGEE. CDR3 DNA: TGTGCCAGCAGCGTTTCGACAGCTAATGAAAAACTGTTTTTT. Protein: CASSVSTANEKLFF.

This clonotype came up a few times. The rearrangement links TRBV6-2 or TRBV6-3 to TRBJ1-5, with D unclear. V was pared by 2 bases and J by 7 bases, with 18 bases between. The CDR3 length is 16 residues. CDR1 is MNHEY and CDR2 is SVGEGT in the germline V gene. CDR3 in DNA: TGTGCCAGCAGTTACCGGGTATCACAAGTTCGGCAGCCCCAGCATTTT. It encodes CASSYRVSQVRQPQHF.

This clonotype occurred many times. This chain connects TRBV18 to TRBJ1-4; D is unresolved. V was clipped by 2 bases and J by 8 bases, with 6 bases between them. This CDR3 is built from 12 residues. Germline V gives CDR1 KGHSH, CDR2 LQKENI. The CDR3 here is CASSPEPEKLFF. The CDR3, as DNA: TGTGCCAGCTCACCAGAGCCGGAAAAACTGTTTTTT. Full variable domain (rest looked up from reference TRBV18 and TRBJ1-4): NAGVMQNPRHLVRRRGQEARLRCSPMKGHSHVYWYRQLPEEGLKFMVYLQKENIIDESGMPKERFSAEFPKEGPSILRIQQVVRGDSAAYFCASSPEPEKLFFGSGTQLSVL.

This clonotype was seen many times. The chain has TRBV4-2 and TRBJ2-1, with D possibly being TRBD1 (5 bases). Looked up from germline, CDR1 is LGHNA and CDR2 is YNFKEQ. V was cut by 3 bases and J by 8 bases, with 11 bases left in between. The CDR3 length is 13 residues. The CDR3 reads CASSQTDSYEQFF. CDR3 nucleotides: TGTGCCAGCAGCCAGACTGACAGCTATGAGCAGTTCTTC.

This clonotype was counted ten times or more. CDR3 in DNA: TGTGCCAGCCGGTTGGGGGCTGGCTACACCTTC. This encodes CASRLGAGYTF. The chain couples TRBV12-3 or TRBV12-4 to TRBJ1-2; D might be TRBD1 (6 bases). V was cut by 8 bases and J by 7 bases, with 11 bases left in between. The CDR3 spans 11 residues.

This clonotype was counted many times. The rearrangement uses TRBV28 and TRBJ1-3, with a possible D match to TRBD1 (5 bases). This CDR3 is built from 14 residues. Germline lookup yields CDR1 MDHEN and CDR2 SYDVKM. V dropped 4 bases and J dropped 1 base, with 8 bases sitting between them. CDR3 sequence reads: CASSSGMSGNTIYF. DNA of the CDR3: TGTGCCAGCAGTTCAGGGATGTCTGGAAACACCATATATTTT.

The J gene is TRBJ2-1, the V gene TRBV4-2, with 14 bases lining up with TRBD2. The CDR3 contains 16 residues. The V gene end was trimmed by 4 bases and the J gene end by 6 bases; junction bases not matched to a gene: 5. The germline CDR1 and CDR2 sequences are LGHNA and YNFKEQ. The DNA of the CDR3 is TGTGCCAGCAGCCTCACGACTAGCGGGAGGGGCAATGAGCAGTTCTTC. It is translated as CASSLTTSGRGNEQFF.